A single sample gave rise to the 32 T cell receptor beta chains below, sequenced in a study of shared clonotypes between healthy human individuals. Generated by immunoSEQ multiplex PCR, the TCRdb table keeps only in-frame clones and is missing some. The sample yields over 850,000 clones, around three quarters seen once. Sequenced sample: memory CD4+ T cells from PBMCs. Subset meaning: CD45RA-negative fraction. These receptors were taken from a man in his late teens or twenties in good health. Some clones in this sample may be carry-over from other donors' samples.

This chain links TRBV29-1 with TRBJ1-1; 12 bases agree with TRBD1. There are 14 residues in the CDR3. Per germline, CDR1 SQVTM and CDR2 ANQGSEA. Unmatched junction bases numbered 8, after V lost 4 bases and J lost 8 bases. The CDR3 DNA follows: TGCAGCGTTGTGGGACAGGGGGCTGGAGGGGAAGCTTTCTTT. Translating it yields CSVVGQGAGGEAFF.

CDR3 sequence (DNA): TGTGCCAGCACCCCAAGCGCGGCCTCCTACGAGCAGTACTTC. Translating gives CASTPSAASYEQYF. This chain joins TRBV7-9 and TRBJ2-7; no clear D gene. V was pared by 7 bases and J by 0 bases, with 13 bases between. Germline CDR1 SEHNR, CDR2 FQNEAQ (reference sequence). The CDR3 sequence is 14 residues long.

The chain is built from TRBV28 and TRBJ2-7; D is perhaps TRBD2 (6 bases). The germline V gene encodes CDR1 MDHEN and CDR2 SYDVKM. This CDR3 region has 14 residues. The ends were cut back, 0 bases at V and 7 bases at J, with 13 bases in the middle. The CDR3 region is CASSLWSRAGEQYF. DNA of the CDR3: TGTGCCAGCAGTTTATGGTCCCGGGCGGGAGAGCAGTACTTC.

The chain is built from TRBV10-3 and TRBJ1-1; D call uncertain. The CDR3 runs 15 residues. The germline V and J ends were trimmed by 6 bases and 4 bases, with 18 bases remaining between them. From germline, CDR1 is ENHRY and CDR2 SYGVKD. The CDR3 DNA reads TGTGCCATCAGCCGATCGGACGGGAGGCCCACTGAAGCTTTCTTT. It yields the protein CAISRSDGRPTEAFF.

At least ten counts were recorded for this clone. This chain uses TRBV5-6 with TRBJ2-3; D is unresolved. The CDR3 is 15 amino acids. Germline CDR1 reads SGHDT; CDR2 reads YYEEEE. Trimming took 3 bases from V and 0 from J, leaving 11 bases between them. In DNA, the CDR3 is TGTGCCAGCAGCTCCCAGCTGGAGAGCACAGATACGCAGTATTTT. This gives the protein CASSSQLESTDTQYF.

The rearrangement joins TRBV27 to TRBJ2-1; 10 nucleotides match TRBD2. From germline, CDR1 is MNHEY and CDR2 SMNVEV (reference sequence). Trimming removed 3 bases from V and 5 bases from J; junction bases left unmatched: 13. The CDR3 extends over 18 amino acids. CDR3 loop: CASSFRPTSGATHNEQFF. The CDR3 nucleotides read TGTGCCAGCAGTTTCCGGCCCACTAGCGGGGCGACTCACAATGAGCAGTTCTTC.

The chain couples TRBV5-4 to TRBJ2-6, with D uncertain. Germline assignment: CDR1 SGHNT and CDR2 YYREEE (reference sequence). This CDR3 has 15 amino acids. The V end lost 4 bases, the J end lost 1 base, and 9 bases lay between the germline ends. CDR3 bases: TGTGCCAGCAGCGTGACGCGGTCTGGGGCCAACGTCCTGACTTTC. Amino acids: CASSVTRSGANVLTF.

The V gene is TRBV2, the J gene TRBJ2-1; 12 bases line up with TRBD2. Germline V gene sequence: CDR1 SNHLY, CDR2 FYNNEI. The length of the CDR3 is 14 residues. V dropped 3 bases and J dropped 8; count of bases not matched to a gene: 2. The CDR3 region is CASSETSGSYEQFF. CDR3 coding DNA: TGTGCCAGCAGTGAGACTAGCGGGAGTTATGAGCAGTTCTTC. The complete variable domain, with remaining parts taken from reference TRBV2 and TRBJ2-1, reads EPEVTQTPSHQVTQMGQEVILRCVPISNHLYFYWYRQILGQKVEFLVSFYNNEISEKSEIFDDQFSVERPDGSNFTLKIRSTKLEDSAMYFCASSETSGSYEQFFGPGTRLTVL.

V is TRBV6-6 and J is TRBJ2-7; tentatively, D is TRBD2 (5 bases). CDR1 and CDR2 (germline): MNHNY, SVGAGI (reference sequence). V shed 5 bases and J shed 4 bases, with 9 bases lying between them. The CDR3 runs 12 residues. The DNA of the CDR3 is TGTGCCAGCAGTGCGGGCCTGTACGAGCAGTACTTC. Translating it yields CASSAGLYEQYF.

V usage is TRBV4-1 and J usage is TRBJ1-5; D is unresolved. CDR1 is MGHRA and CDR2 is YSYEKL in the germline V gene. This CDR3 is 15 amino acids long. The V end lost 6 bases, the J end lost 1 base, and 13 bases lay between the germline ends. This chain's CDR3 is CASRMGQRSNQPQHF. The DNA for the CDR3 is TGCGCCAGCAGAATGGGCCAGCGAAGCAATCAGCCCCAGCATTTT.

In regard to this clone: Other DNA sequences in the sample encode the same CDR3. The chain combines TRBV9 with TRBJ2-3, with a tentative D call TRBD2 (6 bases). The germline V and J ends were trimmed by 0 bases and 2 bases, with 10 bases remaining between them. The germline V gene has CDR1 SGDLS and CDR2 YYNGEE. CDR3 length: 15 amino acids. CDR3 in DNA: TGTGCCAGCAGCGTAGGGCGGGACTCCACAGATACGCAGTATTTT. Translated, it gives CASSVGRDSTDTQYF.

In DNA form, the CDR3 reads TGTGCCAGCAGAGAAAGGACAGGAACTAACTATGGCTACACCTTC. Translation: CASRERTGTNYGYTF. This chain connects TRBV2 to TRBJ1-2; 7 bases align to TRBD1. The CDR3 has 15 residues. Per the germline V gene, CDR1 is SNHLY and CDR2 is FYNNEI. V lost 6 bases to trimming and J lost 0 bases; unmatched junction nucleotides: 7. Drawing the rest from reference TRBV2 and TRBJ1-2, the complete variable domain is EPEVTQTPSHQVTQMGQEVILRCVPISNHLYFYWYRQILGQKVEFLVSFYNNEISEKSEIFDDQFSVERPDGSNFTLKIRSTKLEDSAMYFCASRERTGTNYGYTFGSGTRLTVV.

J is TRBJ2-6 and V is TRBV5-1, with 7 bases lining up with TRBD1. This CDR3 is built from 18 residues. Looked up from germline, CDR1 is SGHRS and CDR2 is YFSETQ. J gave up 0 bases and V 4 bases, and 10 bases lay outside the gene matches. For the CDR3, the DNA is TGCGCCAGCAGCCTTAGACAGGGCCAAAGCTCTGGGGCCAACGTCCTGACTTTC. Residues: CASSLRQGQSSGANVLTF.

The chain recombines TRBV11-3 with TRBJ2-3, with D possibly TRBD2 on 6 matching bases. CDR1 SGHNT and CDR2 YENEEA come from the germline V gene. CDR3 length equals 14 residues. V was trimmed by 1 base and J by 5 bases, leaving 10 bases between them. The CDR3 sequence is CASSLAGEGDTQYF. For the CDR3, the DNA is TGTGCCAGCAGCTTAGCGGGAGAAGGAGATACGCAGTATTTT.

The V call is TRBV2, the J call TRBJ2-5; 9 nucleotides agree with TRBD1. This CDR3 has 14 residues. Germline lookup yields CDR1 SNHLY and CDR2 FYNNEI. V was clipped by 5 bases and J by 3 bases; unmatched bases: 4. CDR3: CASSRRTGEETQYF. The CDR3 nucleotides are TGTGCCAGCAGTCGCCGGACAGGGGAAGAGACCCAGTACTTC.

This rearrangement joins TRBV6-1 to TRBJ1-1; D unclear. Germline loops: CDR1 MNHNS, CDR2 SASEGT. The germline V and J ends were trimmed by 4 bases and 4 bases, with 7 bases remaining between them. This CDR3 contains 12 residues. CDR3 sequence (DNA): TGTGCCAGCAGTGCGACGGGCACTGAAGCTTTCTTT. It yields the protein CASSATGTEAFF.

This clone showed up just once. V usage is TRBV28 and J usage is TRBJ2-7; tentatively, D is TRBD1 (5 bases). The V and J ends lost 6 bases and 6 bases respectively, with 18 bases between them. The germline gives CDR1 MDHEN, CDR2 SYDVKM. The CDR3 loop spans 14 amino acids. DNA of the CDR3: TGTGCCAGCAGACGAGGAGCAGGGTTGGCCGAGCAGTACTTC. Its protein product is CASRRGAGLAEQYF.

The V gene is TRBV29-1, the J gene TRBJ2-1, with D possibly being TRBD2 (5 bases). The CDR3 extends over 10 amino acids. V shed 7 bases and J shed 5 bases, with 6 bases lying between them. The V gene's germline CDR1 is SQVTM and CDR2 ANQGSEA. The CDR3 protein is CSAGNNEQFF. The DNA for the CDR3 is TGCAGCGCGGGGAACAATGAGCAGTTCTTC.

The rearrangement links TRBV7-9 to TRBJ1-4; D uncertain. V lost 1 base to trimming and J lost 7 bases, with 10 bases between them. The CDR3 is 14 amino acids. CDR1 SEHNR and CDR2 FQNEAQ come from the germline V gene (reference sequence). The CDR3, as DNA: TGTGCCAGCAGCTTAGACGGGTTGGCTGAAAAACTGTTTTTT. It translates to CASSLDGLAEKLFF.

The V and J genes are TRBV27 and TRBJ1-2; D possibly corresponds to TRBD1 (5 bases). V lost 3 bases to trimming and J lost 4 bases, with 12 bases between them. The CDR3 extends over 14 amino acids. The germline gives CDR1 MNHEY, CDR2 SMNVEV (reference sequence). The CDR3 nucleotides are TGTGCCAGCAGTTTGGTAGGTGGGGCCTATGGCTACACCTTC. Its translation is CASSLVGGAYGYTF.

The rearrangement joins TRBV29-1 to TRBJ2-2; 9 nucleotides align to TRBD2. The CDR3 loop spans 15 amino acids. The germline V gene has CDR1 SQVTM and CDR2 ANQGSEA. J gave up 7 bases and V 1 base, and 7 bases lay outside the gene matches. For the CDR3, the DNA is TGCAGCGTTGAAGCCAGGACTAGCGATATCGGGGAGCTGTTTTTT. It yields the protein CSVEARTSDIGELFF.

The chain recombines TRBV10-3 with TRBJ2-5; D is tentatively TRBD1 or TRBD2 (5 bases each). The length of the CDR3 is 13 residues. The ends were cut back, 6 bases at V and 4 bases at J, with 12 bases in the middle. Per the germline V gene, CDR1 is ENHRY and CDR2 is SYGVKD. The DNA of the CDR3 is TGTGCCATCAGGGGGGATGGTCCAGAGACCCAGTACTTC. Protein product: CAIRGDGPETQYF.

This clone was counted between two and nine times. A much larger clone differs from this one at a single base, so this may be a read error. This CDR3 is also generated by other DNA sequences in the sample. CDR3 protein: CASSVGDRGYEQYF. For the CDR3, the DNA is TGTGCCAGCAGCGTTGGCGACAGGGGCTACGAGCAGTACTTC. J is TRBJ2-7 and V is TRBV9, with 8 bases matching TRBD1. The ends lost 2 bases at V and 3 bases at J; junction bases unmatched: 4. The CDR3 is 14 residues long. Germline loops: CDR1 SGDLS, CDR2 YYNGEE.

The J gene is TRBJ1-3, the V gene TRBV5-8, with 8 bases that match TRBD1. This CDR3 has 15 amino acids. J was trimmed by 4 bases and V by 2 bases; bases with no gene match: 5. From germline, CDR1 is SGHTS and CDR2 YDEGEE. The CDR3 loop is CASSFRTGMGNTIYF. CDR3 coding DNA: TGTGCCAGCAGCTTCCGGACAGGGATGGGAAACACCATATATTTT.

The rearrangement uses TRBV5-4 and TRBJ2-1; 11 bases align to TRBD2. V lost 2 bases, J lost 6 bases, and 4 bases stayed unmatched. This CDR3 has 15 residues. CDR1 SGHNT and CDR2 YYREEE come from the germline V gene (reference sequence). CDR3 sequence (DNA): TGTGCCAGCAGCTTCATACTAGCGGGAGTCAATGAGCAGTTCTTC. Residues: CASSFILAGVNEQFF.

Note on this clone: This could be a read error, since a much larger clone is one nucleotide away. Other DNA sequences within the sample encode an identical CDR3. J is TRBJ2-5 and V is TRBV28; D unclear. Germline CDR1 and CDR2: MDHEN and SYDVKM. The CDR3 has 12 amino acids. The V gene lost 4 bases and the J gene lost 0 bases, with 3 bases spanning the gap. The CDR3 sequence is CASSSYQETQYF. DNA of the CDR3: TGTGCCAGCAGTTCGTACCAAGAGACCCAGTACTTC.

The J gene is TRBJ1-2, the V gene TRBV6-5, with D possibly being TRBD1 (6 bases). The CDR3 contains 15 residues. The germline V gene encodes CDR1 MNHEY and CDR2 SVGAGI. Trimming took off 8 bases at V and 0 bases at J, with 16 bases between the two ends. CDR3 in DNA: TGTGCCAGCCATGCCGGGACACTAGCTAACTATGGCTACACCTTC. This encodes CASHAGTLANYGYTF.

The rearrangement uses TRBV21-1 and TRBJ2-7; TRBD2 is the table's D call and was not checked against the DNA. TRBV21-1 is flagged as a pseudogene. CDR3 length equals 17 residues. Here the CDR3 DNA reads TGTGCCAGCAGCAAACTCCCTTCGGGGGATAGCCCCTACGAGCAGTACTTC. This sequence encodes CASSKLPSGDSPYEQYF.

Concerning this clone: The same CDR3 arises from other DNA sequences in this sample as well. The genes are TRBV5-1 and TRBJ2-5, with D unresolved. CDR1 and CDR2 (germline): SGHRS, YFSETQ. Trimming stripped 2 bases from V and 1 base from J, with 6 bases between. The CDR3 runs 13 residues. The CDR3 here is CASSFGSQETQYF. CDR3 nucleotides: TGCGCCAGCAGCTTTGGGTCCCAAGAGACCCAGTACTTC. Together with reference TRBV5-1 and TRBJ2-5, the CDR3 gives the full variable domain: KAGVTQTPRYLIKTRGQQVTLSCSPISGHRSVSWYQQTPGQGLQFLFEYFSETQRNKGNFPGRFSGRQFSNSRSEMNVSTLELGDSALYLCASSFGSQETQYFGPGTRLLVL.

The J gene is TRBJ1-5, the V gene TRBV7-9, with unresolved D. CDR3 size: 12 residues. The germline CDR1 and CDR2 sequences are SEHNR and FQNEAQ (reference sequence). V was pared by 4 bases and J by 6 bases, with 7 bases between. The CDR3 DNA reads as TGTGCCAGCAGCTCGGACGCTCAGCCCCAGCATTTT. Translation: CASSSDAQPQHF.

The chain combines TRBV11-2 with TRBJ2-1; the match to TRBD2 covers 11 bases. The V gene's germline CDR1 is SGHAT and CDR2 FQNNGV. Trimming removed 1 base from V and 9 bases from J; junction bases left unmatched: 5. The CDR3 totals 15 residues. CDR3 DNA: TGTGCCAGCAGCTTAGGTAGCGGGAGGGCCGGTGAGCAGTTCTTC. Amino acid sequence: CASSLGSGRAGEQFF.

The chain has TRBV29-1 and TRBJ2-3; 11 bases fit TRBD2. The CDR3 length is 15 residues. CDR1 is SQVTM, CDR2 ANQGSEA, per germline. After removal of 6 bases from V and 6 bases from J, the junction contained 11 bases not matched to a gene. CDR3 coding DNA: TGCAGCGTGGACGGGACTAGCGGAGGTCCGGATACGCAGTATTTT. Its protein is CSVDGTSGGPDTQYF.